This is a list of T cell receptor beta chains from one sample in a study of T cell responses to AZD1222 COVID-19 vaccine. Profiling relied on immunoSEQ multiplex PCR, and the TCRdb table lists in-frame clones only, not all of them. The sample records around 120,000 clones, around 88% being singletons. The sequences come from peripheral blood, collected 28 days after the second AZD1222 dose. Receptors were obtained from an adult who received the AZD1222 COVID-19 vaccine. CDR3s include the opening cysteine and the closing phenylalanine or tryptophan. The order of the fields is J gene, D gene, V gene, clone size, CDR3 DNA, CDR3 protein. D genes are given only for firm matches. Clone size is not always given. Where it is, it says once, few, many or a class for expanded clones.

>TRBJ2-7|NA|TRBV2|once
TGTGCCTCCTGGAGGGTGGGCAACGAGCAGTACTTC
CASWRVGNEQYF
>TRBJ2-1|NA|TRBV27|NA
TGTGCCAGCAGACTGGACTTATCCTACAATGAGCAGTTCTTC
CASRLDLSYNEQFF
>TRBJ2-7|TRBD1|TRBV28|NA
TGTGCCAGCAGTTTAAGGGACAGGGACTACGAGCAGTACTTC
CASSLRDRDYEQYF
>TRBJ1-1|NA|TRBV14|NA
TGTGCCAGCAGCCATCAACATAGCACTGAAGCTTTCTTT
CASSHQHSTEAFF
>TRBJ1-1|NA|TRBV11-3|NA
TGTGCCAGCAGCTTAGGTCGAAGCTCCACTGAAGCTTTCTTT
CASSLGRSSTEAFF
>TRBJ1-1|NA|TRBV18|NA
TGTGCCAGCTCACCAGGGGGTAGTCGGCACACTGAAGCTTTCTTT
CASSPGGSRHTEAFF
>TRBJ2-7|TRBD2|TRBV10-3|NA
TGTGCCATCAGTGGACAGACTAGCGGGGGGGCAGCAGAGCAGTACTTC
CAISGQTSGGAAEQYF
>TRBJ1-4|NA|TRBV5-1|NA
TGCGCCAGCAGCCTGACACCGGGGGCGGAGAATGAAAAACTGTTTTTT
CASSLTPGAENEKLFF
>TRBJ2-2|TRBD2|TRBV7-6|NA
TGTGCCAGCAGCTCGACTAGCGGGAGTAACACCGGGGAGCTGTTTTTT
CASSSTSGSNTGELFF
>TRBJ1-6|TRBD1|TRBV6-5|NA
TGTGCCAGCAGGGACAGGGGGCTTAGAAATTCACCCCTCCACTTT
CASRDRGLRNSPLHF
>TRBJ2-7|NA|TRBV6-5|NA
TGTGCCAGCAGTTACGGCGACCTTAAAGGCCACGAGCAGTACTTC
CASSYGDLKGHEQYF
>TRBJ1-2|NA|TRBV4-1|NA
TGCGCCAGCAGCCAAGATCAACGGTACTATGGCTACACCTTC
CASSQDQRYYGYTF
>TRBJ1-2|NA|TRBV6-1|NA
TGTGCCAGCAGTGGTTTATGGAACTCCGCTCAACCGTATGGCTACACCTTC
CASSGLWNSAQPYGYTF
>TRBJ1-1|NA|TRBV5-5|NA
TGTGCCAGCAGCTTGAGGGTTAGGGACACTGAAGCTTTCTTT
CASSLRVRDTEAFF
>TRBJ2-1|NA|TRBV6-5|once
TGTGCCAGCAGTTCGGACAGCTCCTACAATGAGCAGTTCTTC
CASSSDSSYNEQFF
>TRBJ1-5|NA|TRBV5-6|NA
TGTGCCAGCAGCTTGACGACAGCCACCCTTCCCCAGCCCCAGCATTTT
CASSLTTATLPQPQHF
>TRBJ1-1|NA|TRBV11-2|NA
TGTGCCAGCAGCCTGAATTCAGGGCTGAACACTGAAGCTTTCTTT
CASSLNSGLNTEAFF
>TRBJ2-7|NA|TRBV5-1|NA
TGCGCCAGCAGCCGGGGGACAGCCAAAGACTACGAGCAGTACTTC
CASSRGTAKDYEQYF
>TRBJ2-7|TRBD2|TRBV20-1|few
TGCAGTGCAAGGACTAGCGGAGAGCAGTACTTC
CSARTSGEQYF
>TRBJ2-1|NA|TRBV5-6|NA
TGTGCCAGCAGCTTGGCCGAGCCCCATGAGCAGTTCTTC
CASSLAEPHEQFF
>TRBJ1-1|NA|TRBV5-6|NA
TGTGCCAGCAGCTTGGGGGGGCGTGGAGCTTTCTTT
CASSLGGRGAFF
>TRBJ1-5|NA|TRBV6-5|NA
TGTGCCAGCAACCAGGACGGGAGTAGCAATCAGCCCCAGCATTTT
CASNQDGSSNQPQHF
>TRBJ2-3|NA|TRBV19|NA
TGTGCCAGTACCCCGACGGGGGTTTTGACAGATACGCAGTATTTT
CASTPTGVLTDTQYF
>TRBJ2-1|NA|TRBV9|once
TGTGCCAGCAGCCGGGCCAACTACAATGAGCAGTTCTTC
CASSRANYNEQFF